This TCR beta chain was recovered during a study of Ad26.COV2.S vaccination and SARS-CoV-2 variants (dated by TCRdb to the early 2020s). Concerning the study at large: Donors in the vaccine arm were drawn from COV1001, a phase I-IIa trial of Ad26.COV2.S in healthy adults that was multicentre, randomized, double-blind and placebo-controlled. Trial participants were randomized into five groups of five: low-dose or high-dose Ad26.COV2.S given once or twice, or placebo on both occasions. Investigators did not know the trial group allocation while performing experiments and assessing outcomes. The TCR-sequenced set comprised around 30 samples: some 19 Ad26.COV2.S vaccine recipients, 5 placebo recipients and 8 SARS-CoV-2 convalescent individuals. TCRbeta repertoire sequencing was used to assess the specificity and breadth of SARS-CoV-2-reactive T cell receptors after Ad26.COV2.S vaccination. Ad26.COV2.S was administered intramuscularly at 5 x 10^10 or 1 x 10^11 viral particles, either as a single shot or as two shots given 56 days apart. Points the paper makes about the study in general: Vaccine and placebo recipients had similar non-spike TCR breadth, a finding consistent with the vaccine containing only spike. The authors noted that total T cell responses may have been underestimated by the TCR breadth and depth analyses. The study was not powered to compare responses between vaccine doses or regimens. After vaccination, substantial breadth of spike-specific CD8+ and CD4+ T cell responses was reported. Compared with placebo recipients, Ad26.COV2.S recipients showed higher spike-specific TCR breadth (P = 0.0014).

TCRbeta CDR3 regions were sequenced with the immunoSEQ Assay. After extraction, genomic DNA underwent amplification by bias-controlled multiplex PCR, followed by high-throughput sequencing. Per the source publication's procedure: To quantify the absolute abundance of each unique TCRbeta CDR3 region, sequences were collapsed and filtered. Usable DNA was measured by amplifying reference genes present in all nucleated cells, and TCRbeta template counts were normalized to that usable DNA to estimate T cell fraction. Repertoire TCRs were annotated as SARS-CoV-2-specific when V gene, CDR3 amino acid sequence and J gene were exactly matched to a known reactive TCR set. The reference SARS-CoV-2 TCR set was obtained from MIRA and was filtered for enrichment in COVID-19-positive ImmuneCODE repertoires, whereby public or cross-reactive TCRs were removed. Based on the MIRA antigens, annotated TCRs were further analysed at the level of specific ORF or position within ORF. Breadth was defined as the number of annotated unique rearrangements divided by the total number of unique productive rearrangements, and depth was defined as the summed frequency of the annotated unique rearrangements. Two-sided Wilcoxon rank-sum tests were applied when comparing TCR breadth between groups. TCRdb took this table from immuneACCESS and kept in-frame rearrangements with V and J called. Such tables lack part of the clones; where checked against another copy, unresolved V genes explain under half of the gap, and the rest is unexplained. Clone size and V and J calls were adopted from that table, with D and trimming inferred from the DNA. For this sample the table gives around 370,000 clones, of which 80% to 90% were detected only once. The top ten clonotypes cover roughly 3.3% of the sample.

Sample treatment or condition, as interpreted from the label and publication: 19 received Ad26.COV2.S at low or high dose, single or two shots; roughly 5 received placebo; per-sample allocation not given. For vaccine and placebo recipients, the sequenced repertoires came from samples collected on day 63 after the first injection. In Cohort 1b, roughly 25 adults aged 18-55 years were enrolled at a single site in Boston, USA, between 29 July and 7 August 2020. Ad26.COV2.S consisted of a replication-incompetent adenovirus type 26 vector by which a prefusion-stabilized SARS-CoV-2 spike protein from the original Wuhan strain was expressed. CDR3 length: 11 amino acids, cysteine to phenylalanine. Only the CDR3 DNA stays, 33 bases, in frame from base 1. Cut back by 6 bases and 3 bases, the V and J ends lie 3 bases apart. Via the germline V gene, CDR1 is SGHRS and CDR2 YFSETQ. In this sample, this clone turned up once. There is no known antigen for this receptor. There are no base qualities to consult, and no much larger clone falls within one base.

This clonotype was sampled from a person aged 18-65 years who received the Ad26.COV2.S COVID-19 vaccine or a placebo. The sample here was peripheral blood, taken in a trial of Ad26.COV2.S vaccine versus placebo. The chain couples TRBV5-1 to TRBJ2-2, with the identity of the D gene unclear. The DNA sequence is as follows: TGCGCCAGCACAGACACCGGGGAGCTGTTTTTT. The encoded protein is CASTDTGELFF.